This TCR beta chain was sequenced in a study of graft-versus-host responses after intestinal transplantation. Germline loops: CDR1 WSHSY, CDR2 SAAADI. Germline trimming cut 6 bases from V and 5 bases from J; bases unmatched to any gene: 14. CDR3 size: 17 residues. Clones were read by immunoSEQ multiplex PCR, and TCRdb kept only the in-frame ones, dropping some. The sample carries roughly 23,000 clones, roughly four fifths recorded once. Study findings and constraints: Early post-transplant declines in HvG were associated with peak levels of circulating GvH clones.

From the graft tissue, intraepithelial and lamina propria lymphocytes were released through processing. Turning to this clone: Its cognate antigen is unknown.

Sequencing used ileum tissue, obtained 12 days after intestinal transplant. The chain couples TRBV10-2 to TRBJ2-7; 12 bases line up with TRBD2. The TCR was taken from a human patient who received an intestinal transplant, so some T cells may come from the graft donor. The chain's CDR3 is CASRVGLAGRFFHEQYF. The CDR3, as DNA: TGCGCCAGCAGGGTAGGACTAGCGGGACGCTTCTTCCACGAGCAGTACTTC.